These T cell receptor beta chains were read from a single sample in a study of CXCR3-negative and CXCR3-positive naive CD8 T cells. One entry per CDR3 protein, without DNA, is what TCRdb gives after re-calling the 5' RACE reads. Its table records around 92,000 distinct CDR3 sequences. Source material: naive CXCR3- CD8+ T cells from blood. Receptor source: a human donor in good health. Some clones in this sample may be carry-over from other donors' samples. Both conserved end residues are part of each CDR3.

CDR3aa,v_gene,j_gene
CASSSPLDMTSGANVLTF,TRBV3-1,TRBJ2-6
CASSVGRGTGELFF,TRBV9,TRBJ2-2
CSVEDLVVEAFF,TRBV29-1,TRBJ1-1
CASKGTPTSYEQYF,TRBV2,TRBJ2-7
CASSLLTGVNEQYF,TRBV6-5,TRBJ2-7
CSVEKPDYGGYTF,TRBV29-1,TRBJ1-2
CASSFFRSGANVLTF,TRBV7-9,TRBJ2-6
CAWSPGLGVNEQFF,TRBV30,TRBJ2-1
CSVEAVGRYEQYF,TRBV29-1,TRBJ2-7
CASSVATPSLGNTIYF,TRBV9,TRBJ1-3
CASSSLAGGSTDTQYF,TRBV7-9,TRBJ2-3
CATSTRMEATGELFF,TRBV15,TRBJ2-2
CASTLSLAGADTQYF,TRBV28,TRBJ2-3
CASSDSLISYNEQFF,TRBV7-9,TRBJ2-1
CASSLTGTTEAFF,TRBV7-3,TRBJ1-1
CASSLIPESYEQFF,TRBV7-3,TRBJ2-1
CSVGGGNTEAFF,TRBV29-1,TRBJ1-1
CASLPESERVTGELFF,TRBV7-2,TRBJ2-2
CASSGPGVGANVLTF,TRBV4-1,TRBJ2-6
CASSLTGTGSYEQYF,TRBV27,TRBJ2-7
CASSYLDVSPGSSYNSPLHF,TRBV6-6,TRBJ1-6
CASSFGDREGTEAFF,TRBV5-1,TRBJ1-1
CASRGQTSTGQYF,TRBV28,TRBJ2-7
CASSFGGGYEQYF,TRBV13,TRBJ2-7
CASSPPGGGLNNEQFF,TRBV18,TRBJ2-1
CASSYGGNGYTF,TRBV6-6,TRBJ1-2
CASSDTLLAGGLYEQYF,TRBV7-9,TRBJ2-7
CASSLAARDEQFF,TRBV7-9,TRBJ2-1
CASSDTGTGRNEQFF,TRBV6-4,TRBJ2-1
CSVEGTSGGLDTQYF,TRBV29-1,TRBJ2-3
CASSPTSGGANEQFF,TRBV5-1,TRBJ2-1
CSARDSGQDIANYGYTF,TRBV20-1,TRBJ1-2
CSGGMNTEAFF,TRBV29-1,TRBJ1-1
CASRYQGGTEAFF,TRBV7-9,TRBJ1-1
CASSLSLEDTEAFF,TRBV7-2,TRBJ1-1